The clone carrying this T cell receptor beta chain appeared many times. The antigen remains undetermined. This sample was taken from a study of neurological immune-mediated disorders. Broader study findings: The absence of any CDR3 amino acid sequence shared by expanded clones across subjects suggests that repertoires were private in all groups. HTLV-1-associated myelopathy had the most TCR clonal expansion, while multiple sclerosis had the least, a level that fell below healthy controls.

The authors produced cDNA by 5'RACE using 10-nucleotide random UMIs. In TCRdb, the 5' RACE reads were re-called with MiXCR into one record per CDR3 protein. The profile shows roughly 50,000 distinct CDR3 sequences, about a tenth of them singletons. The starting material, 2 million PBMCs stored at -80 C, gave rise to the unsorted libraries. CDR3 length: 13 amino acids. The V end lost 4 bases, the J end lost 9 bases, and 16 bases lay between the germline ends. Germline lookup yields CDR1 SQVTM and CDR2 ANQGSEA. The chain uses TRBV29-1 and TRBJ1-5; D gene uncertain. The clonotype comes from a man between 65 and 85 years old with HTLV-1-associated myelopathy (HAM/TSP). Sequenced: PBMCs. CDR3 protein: CSVVEWAGGPQHF. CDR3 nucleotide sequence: TGCAGCGTTGTGGAGTGGGCAGGCGGGCCCCAGCATTTT.